Listed below are T cell receptor beta chains from one sample, sequenced in a study of blood T cell repertoires in COVID-19. Using immunoSEQ multiplex PCR, the repertoire was profiled, and TCRdb retains in-frame clones only, with some absent. In the table there are 200,000 to 300,000 clones, approximately 89% of which are singletons. The sample taken for sequencing was PBMCs or T cells enriched from blood (not recorded which). These receptors all stem from a woman aged 40 to 55 with acute COVID-19. The CDR3 runs from the conserved cysteine through the conserved F or W. Fields, in order: V gene, J gene, CDR3 length, CDR3 protein.

v_call: TRBV30; j_call: TRBJ1-1; cdr3_length: 11; cdr3_aa: CAWSVAREAFF
v_call: TRBV11-2; j_call: TRBJ2-1; cdr3_length: 17; cdr3_aa: CASSLETSGRRGNEQFF
v_call: TRBV21-1; j_call: TRBJ1-4; cdr3_length: 20; cdr3_aa: CASSLRDRDRGFSTNEKLFF
v_call: TRBV24-1; j_call: TRBJ2-1; cdr3_length: 11; cdr3_aa: CATSDLEEQFF
v_call: TRBV7-9; j_call: TRBJ2-5; cdr3_length: 15; cdr3_aa: CASSRTTSGRGAQYF
v_call: TRBV6-5; j_call: TRBJ1-1; cdr3_length: 13; cdr3_aa: CASIRTGNTEAFF
v_call: TRBV19; j_call: TRBJ1-2; cdr3_length: 14; cdr3_aa: CASSPGGANYGYTF
v_call: TRBV3-1/TRBV3-2; j_call: TRBJ2-3; cdr3_length: 16; cdr3_aa: CASSQDPGTEKDTQYF
v_call: TRBV5-4; j_call: TRBJ2-1; cdr3_length: 12; cdr3_aa: CASNAAQGEQFF
v_call: TRBV5-1; j_call: TRBJ2-3; cdr3_length: 15; cdr3_aa: CASSLIGTGADTQYF
v_call: TRBV19; j_call: TRBJ1-1; cdr3_length: 14; cdr3_aa: CASSIRTGNTEAFF
v_call: TRBV29-1; j_call: TRBJ2-1; cdr3_length: 14; cdr3_aa: CSVRSGGGNNEQFF
v_call: TRBV18; j_call: TRBJ2-3; cdr3_length: 18; cdr3_aa: CASSPRRTSGRDTDTQYF
v_call: TRBV7-9; j_call: TRBJ2-1; cdr3_length: 15; cdr3_aa: CASSPSGRGYNEQFF
v_call: TRBV11-3; j_call: TRBJ1-1; cdr3_length: 14; cdr3_aa: CASNLRGPNTEAFF
v_call: TRBV10-3; j_call: TRBJ1-6; cdr3_length: 14; cdr3_aa: CAISETGVDSPLHF
v_call: TRBV25-1; j_call: TRBJ1-5; cdr3_length: 17; cdr3_aa: CASSESMGQGSNQPQHF
v_call: TRBV5-5; j_call: TRBJ1-2; cdr3_length: 17; cdr3_aa: CASSLSAIPHGYYGYTF
v_call: TRBV29-1; j_call: TRBJ1-4; cdr3_length: 13; cdr3_aa: CSVARVEGEKLFF
v_call: TRBV30; j_call: TRBJ1-6; cdr3_length: 15; cdr3_aa: CAWSVWDREESPLHF
v_call: TRBV19; j_call: TRBJ1-5; cdr3_length: 13; cdr3_aa: CASSSEENQPQHF
v_call: TRBV7-8; j_call: TRBJ2-1; cdr3_length: 12; cdr3_aa: CASSLTGNEQFF
v_call: TRBV6-2/TRBV6-3; j_call: TRBJ1-4; cdr3_length: 20; cdr3_aa: CASSFGTDQFYLATNEKLFF
v_call: TRBV10-3; j_call: TRBJ2-1; cdr3_length: 12; cdr3_aa: CAISESKSTQFF
v_call: TRBV5-8; j_call: TRBJ2-1; cdr3_length: 14; cdr3_aa: CASSYRQGGNEQFF
v_call: TRBV27; j_call: TRBJ2-2; cdr3_length: 16; cdr3_aa: CASSPRRGRNTGELFF
v_call: TRBV5-4; j_call: TRBJ1-5; cdr3_length: 14; cdr3_aa: CASSRGGEGQPQHF
v_call: TRBV6-5; j_call: TRBJ2-7; cdr3_length: 13; cdr3_aa: CASRITGRYEQYF
v_call: TRBV3-1/TRBV3-2; j_call: TRBJ2-1; cdr3_length: 15; cdr3_aa: CASSPSQGIHNEQFF
v_call: TRBV7-8; j_call: TRBJ1-2; cdr3_length: 14; cdr3_aa: CASSLGIWGGGYTF
v_call: TRBV25-1; j_call: TRBJ2-5; cdr3_length: 15; cdr3_aa: CASSASGSFSETQYF
v_call: TRBV18; j_call: TRBJ1-5; cdr3_length: 16; cdr3_aa: CASSGDRFNSNQPQHF
v_call: TRBV28; j_call: TRBJ1-2; cdr3_length: 14; cdr3_aa: CASSYRDRVYGYTF
v_call: TRBV27; j_call: TRBJ2-2; cdr3_length: 15; cdr3_aa: CASTRTGMNTGELFF
v_call: TRBV7-9; j_call: TRBJ2-1; cdr3_length: 15; cdr3_aa: CASSLGRGLFYEQFF
v_call: TRBV5-1; j_call: TRBJ2-2; cdr3_length: 15; cdr3_aa: CASSFGAGVAGELFF
v_call: TRBV5-1; j_call: TRBJ1-5; cdr3_length: 14; cdr3_aa: CASSLGGGSQPQHF
v_call: TRBV5-4; j_call: TRBJ2-1; cdr3_length: 14; cdr3_aa: CASAFTGSYNEQFF
v_call: TRBV27; j_call: TRBJ1-1; cdr3_length: 15; cdr3_aa: CASSLSRGINTEAFF
v_call: TRBV7-6; j_call: TRBJ2-2; cdr3_length: 16; cdr3_aa: CASSSPQGAPTGELFF
v_call: TRBV18; j_call: TRBJ2-3; cdr3_length: 13; cdr3_aa: CASSPPSTDTQYF
v_call: TRBV24-1; j_call: TRBJ1-2; cdr3_length: 15; cdr3_aa: CATSDPRDRVYGYTF
v_call: TRBV24-1; j_call: TRBJ1-4; cdr3_length: 15; cdr3_aa: CATSDAQGGPEKLFF
v_call: TRBV30; j_call: TRBJ2-7; cdr3_length: 14; cdr3_aa: CAWSRPRDRNEQYF
v_call: TRBV7-2; j_call: TRBJ2-1; cdr3_length: 16; cdr3_aa: CASSLDSGSSYNEQFF
v_call: TRBV6-5; j_call: TRBJ1-2; cdr3_length: 13; cdr3_aa: CASKPDILYGYTF
v_call: TRBV28; j_call: TRBJ1-5; cdr3_length: 13; cdr3_aa: CASSPYSGEPQHF
v_call: TRBV12-3/TRBV12-4; j_call: TRBJ2-1; cdr3_length: 13; cdr3_aa: CASRAGLANEQFF
v_call: TRBV5-1; j_call: TRBJ2-1; cdr3_length: 15; cdr3_aa: CASSLEGTPYNEQFF
v_call: TRBV7-6; j_call: TRBJ2-3; cdr3_length: 17; cdr3_aa: CASSLSGRAPSTDTQYF
v_call: TRBV9; j_call: TRBJ2-5; cdr3_length: 15; cdr3_aa: CASSVNSGVEETQYF
v_call: TRBV11-3; j_call: TRBJ2-5; cdr3_length: 15; cdr3_aa: CASSLAGLSQETQYF
v_call: TRBV5-1; j_call: TRBJ2-7; cdr3_length: 15; cdr3_aa: CASSLSPQEGNEQYF
v_call: TRBV6-5; j_call: TRBJ1-1; cdr3_length: 13; cdr3_aa: CASRTRGRSEAFF
v_call: TRBV3-1/TRBV3-2; j_call: TRBJ2-1; cdr3_length: 17; cdr3_aa: CASSQDFGTGGWNEQFF